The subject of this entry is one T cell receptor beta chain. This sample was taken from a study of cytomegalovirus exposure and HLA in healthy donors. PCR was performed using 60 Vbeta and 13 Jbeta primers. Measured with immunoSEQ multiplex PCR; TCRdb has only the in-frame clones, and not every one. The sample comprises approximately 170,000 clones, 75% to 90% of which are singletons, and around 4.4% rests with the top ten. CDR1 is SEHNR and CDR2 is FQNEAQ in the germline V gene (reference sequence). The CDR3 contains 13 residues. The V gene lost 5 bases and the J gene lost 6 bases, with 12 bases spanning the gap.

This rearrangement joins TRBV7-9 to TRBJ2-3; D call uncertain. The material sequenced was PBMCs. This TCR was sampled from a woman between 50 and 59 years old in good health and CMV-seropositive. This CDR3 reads CASSPEPHDTQYF. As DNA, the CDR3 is TGTGCCAGCAGCCCCGAGCCCCACGATACGCAGTATTTT.